The rows below give T cell receptor beta chains drawn from one sample of a study of blood T cell repertoires in COVID-19. Only in-frame clones appear in the TCRdb table, and some are missing; sequencing was by immunoSEQ multiplex PCR. The sample consists of fewer than 50,000 clones, around 81% of them appearing once. The sequenced material came from peripheral blood. The origin of the receptors is a man between 35 and 55 years old with active or convalescent COVID-19. Both conserved end residues are part of each CDR3. The D gene is left open where the match is weak. Rows may omit the clone size; those that give it use once, few, many or a size class.

DNA: TGTGCCAGTAGCCAAGACAGGGGCAATCAGCCCCAGCATTTT
CDR3: CASSQDRGNQPQHF
D: TRBD1
V: TRBV19
J: TRBJ1-5
size: NA

DNA: TGTGCCAGCTCGCGGGGGAACACTGAAGCTTTCTTT
CDR3: CASSRGNTEAFF
D: NA
V: TRBV18
J: TRBJ1-1
size: NA

DNA: TGTGCCTGGAAAAGGGGGAGCGGCTCCTCCTACGAGCAGTACTTC
CDR3: CAWKRGSGSSYEQYF
D: NA
V: TRBV30
J: TRBJ2-7
size: NA

DNA: TGTGCCAGCAGTTTTTATCGGGGGAGAAGTGAGCAGTTCTTC
CDR3: CASSFYRGRSEQFF
D: NA
V: TRBV28
J: TRBJ2-1
size: NA

DNA: TGTGCCAGTAGTAGGGACAGGAATAATCAGCCCCAGCATTTT
CDR3: CASSRDRNNQPQHF
D: TRBD1
V: TRBV19
J: TRBJ1-5
size: NA

DNA: TGTGCCAGCAGTGGGACTTATCAGCCCCAGCATTTT
CDR3: CASSGTYQPQHF
D: NA
V: TRBV2
J: TRBJ1-5
size: NA

DNA: TGTGCCAGCAGTTTATTGCAGGGGATAGGCTACACCTTC
CDR3: CASSLLQGIGYTF
D: NA
V: TRBV27
J: TRBJ1-2
size: NA

DNA: TGTGCCAGCAGTGGCGCTAGCGGGAGTGCAGATGAGCAGTTCTTC
CDR3: CASSGASGSADEQFF
D: TRBD2
V: TRBV2
J: TRBJ2-1
size: NA

DNA: TGTGCCAGCAGCTTGACCGGGTGGACTTTCTTT
CDR3: CASSLTGWTFF
D: NA
V: TRBV7-9
J: TRBJ1-1
size: NA

DNA: TGTGCCAGCAGTTACGCTCCGGGACAGCCAAGCAATCAGCCCCAGCATTTT
CDR3: CASSYAPGQPSNQPQHF
D: TRBD1
V: TRBV6-2/TRBV6-3
J: TRBJ1-5
size: NA

DNA: TGTGCCAGCAGCTTAGGCGCGGGGGTATACTCCGATACGCAGTATTTT
CDR3: CASSLGAGVYSDTQYF
D: TRBD2
V: TRBV7-9
J: TRBJ2-3
size: NA

DNA: TGTGCCAGCAGCTTGGGGCAGGGGAGCAATCAGCCCCAGCATTTT
CDR3: CASSLGQGSNQPQHF
D: NA
V: TRBV7-9
J: TRBJ1-5
size: NA

DNA: TGCGCCAGCAGCTTGGGGACAGTAAGCACAGATACGCAGTATTTT
CDR3: CASSLGTVSTDTQYF
D: NA
V: TRBV5-1
J: TRBJ2-3
size: NA

DNA: TGTGCCAGCAGCTTACCGCGGAACGATGAGCAGTTCTTC
CDR3: CASSLPRNDEQFF
D: NA
V: TRBV7-9
J: TRBJ2-1
size: NA

DNA: TGTGCTAGTGGTTTGGTATCGGGTCGCTCCTATAATTCACCCCTCCACTTT
CDR3: CASGLVSGRSYNSPLHF
D: NA
V: TRBV12-5
J: TRBJ1-6
size: NA

DNA: TGCGCCAGCAGCTCCCGACAGGGCTACGAGCAGTACTTC
CDR3: CASSSRQGYEQYF
D: TRBD1
V: TRBV5-1
J: TRBJ2-7
size: few

DNA: TGTGCCAGCAGCCAAGAAGGAGTCTGGGACAAGCGGGAGAGTTACAATGAGCAGTTCTTC
CDR3: CASSQEGVWDKRESYNEQFF
D: TRBD2
V: TRBV3-1/TRBV3-2
J: TRBJ2-1
size: NA

DNA: TGTGCCAGCAGTTTCTCAGGGGGCGTAAAGCCCCAGCATTTT
CDR3: CASSFSGGVKPQHF
D: TRBD1
V: TRBV6-5
J: TRBJ1-5
size: NA

DNA: TGTGCCAGCAGTGAAGTAAAGTTTACTCAAGAGACCCAGTACTTC
CDR3: CASSEVKFTQETQYF
D: NA
V: TRBV25-1
J: TRBJ2-5
size: once

DNA: TGTGCCAGTAGTATCGGACCGGGGACTTCATCACCCCTCCACTTT
CDR3: CASSIGPGTSSPLHF
D: NA
V: TRBV19
J: TRBJ1-6
size: NA

DNA: TGTGCCATTGGGGACTACCGCTACGAGCAGTACTTC
CDR3: CAIGDYRYEQYF
D: TRBD2
V: TRBV10-3
J: TRBJ2-7
size: few

DNA: TGTGCCAGCAGCGTAGGTCGGGACTACTACAATGAGCAGTTCTTC
CDR3: CASSVGRDYYNEQFF
D: TRBD2
V: TRBV9
J: TRBJ2-1
size: NA

DNA: TGTGCCAGCTCACCTAGCGGGGGGCGTAGCTCCTACAATGAGCAGTTCTTC
CDR3: CASSPSGGRSSYNEQFF
D: TRBD2
V: TRBV18
J: TRBJ2-1
size: NA

DNA: TGTGCCAGCAGCTTAGCGGGGGCGAAAGAGACCCAGTACTTC
CDR3: CASSLAGAKETQYF
D: NA
V: TRBV7-9
J: TRBJ2-5
size: NA

DNA: TGTGCCAGCAGCTCGCGACAGGGGGCTTACGAGCAGTACTTC
CDR3: CASSSRQGAYEQYF
D: TRBD1
V: TRBV6-5
J: TRBJ2-7
size: NA

DNA: TGTGCCAGCAGCTCTCGGGAGGGATGGGAGACCCAGTACTTC
CDR3: CASSSREGWETQYF
D: TRBD2
V: TRBV7-9
J: TRBJ2-5
size: NA

DNA: TGCGCCAGCGGGGACAGGTCGAACACTGAAGCTTTCTTT
CDR3: CASGDRSNTEAFF
D: TRBD1
V: TRBV10-2
J: TRBJ1-1
size: NA

DNA: TGTGCCAGTAGTATGCGGGGTCAGGGGGCTCTCACCGGGGAGCTGTTTTTT
CDR3: CASSMRGQGALTGELFF
D: TRBD1
V: TRBV19
J: TRBJ2-2
size: once

DNA: TGCGCCAGCAGCCAAGGACAGGGCATGCTTCTACACTATGGCTACACCTTC
CDR3: CASSQGQGMLLHYGYTF
D: TRBD1
V: TRBV4-1
J: TRBJ1-2
size: NA

DNA: TGTGCCAGCAGCGTAAGCGGGGCCGGCACCGGGGAGCTGTTTTTT
CDR3: CASSVSGAGTGELFF
D: TRBD2
V: TRBV9
J: TRBJ2-2
size: NA

DNA: TGTGCCAGCAGAAGGACAGTTCCCCAAGAGACCCAGTACTTC
CDR3: CASRRTVPQETQYF
D: NA
V: TRBV28
J: TRBJ2-5
size: NA

DNA: TGTGCCAGCTCATCGGAGACAGGGGCGGGAAACACCATATATTTT
CDR3: CASSSETGAGNTIYF
D: TRBD1
V: TRBV18
J: TRBJ1-3
size: NA

DNA: TGTGCCTGGAGTGGGCCCCTCCGGAACACTGAAGCTTTCTTT
CDR3: CAWSGPLRNTEAFF
D: NA
V: TRBV30
J: TRBJ1-1
size: NA

DNA: TGTGCTAGTGGTTTGAGAACGGGAACCTCCTATAATTCACCCCTCCACTTT
CDR3: CASGLRTGTSYNSPLHF
D: NA
V: TRBV12-5
J: TRBJ1-6
size: NA

DNA: TGTGCCAGCAGCTCCCGATCAGGGGCCAAAAACATTCAGTACTTC
CDR3: CASSSRSGAKNIQYF
D: NA
V: TRBV27
J: TRBJ2-4
size: NA

DNA: TGTGCCAGCACCCCCAAACAGGGTTTAGGGTCGTATTCCAATGAGCAGTTCTTC
CDR3: CASTPKQGLGSYSNEQFF
D: NA
V: TRBV7-9
J: TRBJ2-1
size: NA

DNA: TGCGCCAGCAGCGCCGGGACTAGCGTAAACGAGCAGTACTTC
CDR3: CASSAGTSVNEQYF
D: TRBD2
V: TRBV5-1
J: TRBJ2-7
size: NA

DNA: TGTGCCAGCAGCCCCGAGCGGGACAGGGACCCACGGCAGCAGTTCTTC
CDR3: CASSPERDRDPRQQFF
D: TRBD1
V: TRBV13
J: TRBJ2-1
size: NA

DNA: TGTGCCAGCAGAGCCGGGACAAACACTGAAGCTTTCTTT
CDR3: CASRAGTNTEAFF
D: NA
V: TRBV6-5
J: TRBJ1-1
size: NA

DNA: TGTGCCAGCAGCTCCGGGCGGGGCGGGGATACCGGGGAGCTGTTTTTT
CDR3: CASSSGRGGDTGELFF
D: NA
V: TRBV7-9
J: TRBJ2-2
size: NA

DNA: TGTGCCAGCAGTTACAGGCCTAGCGGGGACGAGCAGTACTTC
CDR3: CASSYRPSGDEQYF
D: TRBD2
V: TRBV6-2/TRBV6-3
J: TRBJ2-7
size: NA

DNA: TGTGCCAGCAGTGATACCTCCCGCGAGGAGACCCAGTACTTC
CDR3: CASSDTSREETQYF
D: NA
V: TRBV2
J: TRBJ2-5
size: NA

DNA: TGTGCCAGCAGCTTCAACAGGGAGCACACCGGGGAGCTGTTTTTT
CDR3: CASSFNREHTGELFF
D: NA
V: TRBV7-2
J: TRBJ2-2
size: NA

DNA: TGTGCCAGTAGTATAGTGGGGGCCCGGAGCACAGATACGCAGTATTTT
CDR3: CASSIVGARSTDTQYF
D: NA
V: TRBV19
J: TRBJ2-3
size: NA

DNA: TGTGCCAGCAGCTCCTCCTTACAGGGGGTCTATGGCTACACCTTC
CDR3: CASSSSLQGVYGYTF
D: TRBD1
V: TRBV5-4
J: TRBJ1-2
size: few

DNA: TGTGCCAGCAGTGAATGGGCGGGGGCGGAAGCTTTCTTT
CDR3: CASSEWAGAEAFF
D: NA
V: TRBV2
J: TRBJ1-1
size: NA

DNA: TGTGCCAGCAGCTTAGGGCGGGACGAACGCGTTTACGAGCAGTACTTC
CDR3: CASSLGRDERVYEQYF
D: NA
V: TRBV11-2
J: TRBJ2-7
size: NA

DNA: TGTGCCAGCAGCGGACTAGTGGATACGCAGTATTTT
CDR3: CASSGLVDTQYF
D: NA
V: TRBV9
J: TRBJ2-3
size: NA

DNA: TGTGCCAGCAGTTACAAGGGAGCAGGCTATGGCTACACCTTC
CDR3: CASSYKGAGYGYTF
D: NA
V: TRBV6-5
J: TRBJ1-2
size: NA

DNA: TGTGCCAGCAGTTTGTGGGGCCCCAACGAGCAGTACTTC
CDR3: CASSLWGPNEQYF
D: NA
V: TRBV27
J: TRBJ2-7
size: few

DNA: TGTGCCAGCAGCCATCTCCACGAGCAGTACTTC
CDR3: CASSHLHEQYF
D: NA
V: TRBV3-1/TRBV3-2
J: TRBJ2-7
size: NA

DNA: TGTGCCAGCAGCCTAGGACAGGGGCCTACTCAGCCCCAGCATTTT
CDR3: CASSLGQGPTQPQHF
D: TRBD1
V: TRBV3-1/TRBV3-2
J: TRBJ1-5
size: NA

DNA: TGCGCCAGCAGCTTCACAGGGGGCAATGAGCAGTTCTTC
CDR3: CASSFTGGNEQFF
D: TRBD1
V: TRBV5-1
J: TRBJ2-1
size: NA

DNA: TGTGCCAGCTCAACTGAGGGGGCTGTGGCCAAAAACATTCAGTACTTC
CDR3: CASSTEGAVAKNIQYF
D: TRBD1
V: TRBV18
J: TRBJ2-4
size: few

DNA: TGTGCCAGTAGTCCTCGAAGGGGTAAAGCCGGGGAGCTGTTTTTT
CDR3: CASSPRRGKAGELFF
D: NA
V: TRBV19
J: TRBJ2-2
size: NA